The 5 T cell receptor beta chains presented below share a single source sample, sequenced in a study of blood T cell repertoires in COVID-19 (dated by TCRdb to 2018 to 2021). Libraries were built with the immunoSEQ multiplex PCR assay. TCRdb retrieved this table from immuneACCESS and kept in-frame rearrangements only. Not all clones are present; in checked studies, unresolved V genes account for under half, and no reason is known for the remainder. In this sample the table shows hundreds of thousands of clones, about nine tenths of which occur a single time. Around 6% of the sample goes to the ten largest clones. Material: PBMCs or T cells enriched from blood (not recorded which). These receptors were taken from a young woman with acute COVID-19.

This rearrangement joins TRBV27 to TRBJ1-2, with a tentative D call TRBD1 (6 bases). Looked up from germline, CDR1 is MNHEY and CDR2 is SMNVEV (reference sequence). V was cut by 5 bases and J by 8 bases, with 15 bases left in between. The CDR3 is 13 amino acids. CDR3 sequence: CASSPNRDGGYTF. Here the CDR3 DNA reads TGTGCCAGCAGTCCGAACAGGGATGGAGGCTACACCTTC.

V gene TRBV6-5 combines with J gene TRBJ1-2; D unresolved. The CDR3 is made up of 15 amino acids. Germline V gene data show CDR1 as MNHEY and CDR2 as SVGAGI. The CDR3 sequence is CAAVGQRLFNYGYTF. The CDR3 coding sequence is TGTGCAGCGGTCGGTCAGAGGCTTTTTAACTATGGCTACACCTTC.

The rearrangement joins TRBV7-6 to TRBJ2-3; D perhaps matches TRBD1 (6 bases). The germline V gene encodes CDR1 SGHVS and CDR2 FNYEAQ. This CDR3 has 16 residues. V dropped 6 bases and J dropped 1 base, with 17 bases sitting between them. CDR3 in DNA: TGTGCCAGCAGTATGGGGGCTGCCCCGCGCACAGATACGCAGTATTTT. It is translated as CASSMGAAPRTDTQYF.

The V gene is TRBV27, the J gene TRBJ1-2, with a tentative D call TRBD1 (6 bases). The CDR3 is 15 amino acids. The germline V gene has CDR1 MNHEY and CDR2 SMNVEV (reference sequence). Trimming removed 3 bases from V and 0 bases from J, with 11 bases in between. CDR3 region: CASSFRDTPNYGYTF. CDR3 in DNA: TGTGCCAGCAGTTTCCGGGACACTCCTAACTATGGCTACACCTTC.

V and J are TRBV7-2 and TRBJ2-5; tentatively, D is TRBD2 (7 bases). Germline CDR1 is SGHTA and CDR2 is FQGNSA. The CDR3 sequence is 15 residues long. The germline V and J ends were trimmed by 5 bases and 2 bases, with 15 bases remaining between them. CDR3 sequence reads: CASSPRGASQETQYF. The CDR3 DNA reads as TGTGCCAGCAGCCCCCGGGGGGCATCTCAAGAGACCCAGTACTTC.